The entry below describes one T cell receptor (beta chain). The antigen remains unidentified. This specimen comes from a study of cytomegalovirus exposure and HLA in healthy donors. Study-level background: A preliminary data release comprised 80 million to 95 million unique TCRs obtained from HLA-typed donors.

CDR3 length: 15 residues. Germline values: CDR1 SGHAT, CDR2 FQNNGV. With V trimmed by 1 base and J by 6 bases, 7 bases remained unmatched. PCR was performed using 60 Vbeta and 13 Jbeta primers. As originally analysed: As a later analysis found, there were 78 million or so unique TCR beta chains, of which roughly 11 million were shared. Data came from immunoSEQ multiplex PCR; TCRdb stores just in-frame clones and leaves some out. V and J calls and clone size are those listed in that table; D and trimming were worked out from the DNA. The listing records over 90,000 clones. Findings of the study overall: In a later analysis, TCR beta V- and J-gene trimming was associated with a missense DCLRE1C variant. Investigators reported more than 150 TCR beta chains as tied to cytomegalovirus.

The rearrangement links TRBV11-2 to TRBJ2-3, with 7 bases lining up with TRBD2. Sequenced: PBMCs. The sequence derives from a man between 35 and 55 years old in good health and CMV-seronegative. CDR3 region: CASSLVGGETDTQYF. CDR3 nucleotide sequence: TGTGCCAGCAGCTTAGTGGGGGGGGAGACGGATACGCAGTATTTT.